The entry that follows covers one T cell receptor beta chain sequence. What it binds is not known. The record originates from a study of cytomegalovirus exposure and HLA in healthy donors. Overall study results and limits: V segments that were indistinguishable, TRBV6-2 and TRBV6-3 among them, were omitted from analysis. Per a prior analysis, the majority of TCR beta V segments were productive roughly 87% or roughly 30% of the time. The authors later found most CMV-associated TCR beta chains appeared HLA-restricted. Analysis performed later showed TCR beta chains linked to HLA being more clonally expanded than equally common others.

The germline V gene encodes CDR1 LNHNV and CDR2 YYDKDF (reference sequence). Trimming stripped 1 base from V and 9 bases from J, with 16 bases between. The length of the CDR3 is 15 residues. The PCR was carried out with 60 Vbeta primers and 13 Jbeta primers. Repertoires were generated with immunoSEQ multiplex PCR, while TCRdb's copy carries only in-frame clones and drops some. Of about 190,000 clones in the sample, around four fifths were seen once. The clonotype comes from a man aged 35 to 55 in good health and CMV-seropositive. The chain is built from TRBV15 and TRBJ1-3; no definite D call. Sample: PBMCs. The CDR3 nucleotides read TGTGCCACCAGCAGAGGGGAGGCTATCTTAAGCACCATATATTTT. This translates into CATSRGEAILSTIYF.